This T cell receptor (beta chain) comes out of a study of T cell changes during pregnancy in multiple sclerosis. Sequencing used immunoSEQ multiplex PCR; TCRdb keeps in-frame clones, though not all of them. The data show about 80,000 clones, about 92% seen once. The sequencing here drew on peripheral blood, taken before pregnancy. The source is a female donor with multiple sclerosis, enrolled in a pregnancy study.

CDR3 DNA sequence: TGTGCCAGCAGCCAAGGGCTAGCGGGAATCACCGGGGAGCTGTTTTTT. This sequence encodes CASSQGLAGITGELFF. The genes are TRBV4-2 and TRBJ2-2, with 9 bases fitting TRBD2. CDR1 LGHNA and CDR2 YNFKEQ come from the germline V gene. The CDR3 extends over 16 amino acids. V was pared by 1 base and J by 4 bases, with 4 bases of the junction left unmatched.